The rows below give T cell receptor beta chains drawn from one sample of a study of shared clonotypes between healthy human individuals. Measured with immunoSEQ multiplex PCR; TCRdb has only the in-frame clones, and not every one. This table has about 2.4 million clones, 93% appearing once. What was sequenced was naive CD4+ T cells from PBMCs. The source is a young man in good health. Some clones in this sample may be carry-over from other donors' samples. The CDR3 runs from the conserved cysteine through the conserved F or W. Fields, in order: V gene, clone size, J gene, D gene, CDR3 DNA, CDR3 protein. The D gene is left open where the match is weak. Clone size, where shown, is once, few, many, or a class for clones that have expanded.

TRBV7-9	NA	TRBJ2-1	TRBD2	TGTGCCAGCAGCTTCTTAGCGGGAGGGCATCAGGAGCAGTTCTTC	CASSFLAGGHQEQFF
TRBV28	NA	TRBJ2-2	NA	TGTGCCAGCAGCCCAGGGGGGGCGGTCACCGGGGAGCTGTTTTTT	CASSPGGAVTGELFF
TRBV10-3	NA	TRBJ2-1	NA	TGTGCCATCAGTGAGGCCAGCTCCTACAATGAGCAGTTCTTC	CAISEASSYNEQFF
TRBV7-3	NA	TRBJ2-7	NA	TGTGCCAGCAGCCCAGAGGGCGGGACGGCGTCCTACGAGCAGTACTTC	CASSPEGGTASYEQYF
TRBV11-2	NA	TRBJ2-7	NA	TGTGCCAGCAGCTTAGTACGACGACCCTACGAGCAGTACTTC	CASSLVRRPYEQYF
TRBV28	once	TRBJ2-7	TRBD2	TGTGCCAGCAGTCTACCGGGACTAGCGGGAAGGGCTCTCGAGCAGTACTTC	CASSLPGLAGRALEQYF
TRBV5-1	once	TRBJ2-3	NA	TGCGCCAGCCTCGGAATGGGCGGTAGCACAGATACGCAGTATTTT	CASLGMGGSTDTQYF
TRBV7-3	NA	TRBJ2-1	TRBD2	TGTGCCAGCAGCCGAGATCCGGGACTAGCCTATGAGCAGTTCTTC	CASSRDPGLAYEQFF
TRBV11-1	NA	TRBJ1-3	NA	TGTGCCAGCAGCGCTAGATTCCGGGCCGCGTTAAACACCATATATTTT	CASSARFRAALNTIYF
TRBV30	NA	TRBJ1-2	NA	TGTGCCTGGAAAGGGGGGCGGGTTGGCTACACCTTC	CAWKGGRVGYTF
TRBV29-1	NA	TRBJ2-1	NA	TGCAGCGTTGTGGAACGGGACAAATACCTTCATCCCTACAATGAGCAGTTCTTC	CSVVERDKYLHPYNEQFF
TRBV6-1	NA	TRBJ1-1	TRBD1	TGTGCCAGCAGTGGACAGGGGGCGGGCACTGAAGCTTTCTTT	CASSGQGAGTEAFF
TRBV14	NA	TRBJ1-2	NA	TGTGCCAGCAGCCAAGAGAGACAGACTGGCTACACCTTC	CASSQERQTGYTF
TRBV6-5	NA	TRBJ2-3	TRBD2	TGTGCCAGCAGCTTTAGCGGGAGCACAGATACGCAGTATTTT	CASSFSGSTDTQYF
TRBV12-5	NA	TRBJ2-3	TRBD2	TGTGCTAGTGGTTTGGTACCCGCTAGCGGGAGGGCAGATACGCAGTATTTT	CASGLVPASGRADTQYF
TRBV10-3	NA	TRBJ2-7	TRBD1	TGTGCCATCGGAACGACAGGGGGCTCCTACGAGCAGTACTTC	CAIGTTGGSYEQYF
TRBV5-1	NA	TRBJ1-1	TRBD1	TGCGCCAGCAGCTGGGACAGGGTTGATACTGAAGCTTTCTTT	CASSWDRVDTEAFF
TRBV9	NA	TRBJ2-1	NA	TGTGCCAGCAGCAGCGACCCGGGATCTAGCGCCAGCTCCTACAATGAGCAGTTCTTC	CASSSDPGSSASSYNEQFF
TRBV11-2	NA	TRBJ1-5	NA	TGTGCCAGCAGCTTAGACTACAGGGCCGGGCAGCCCCAGCATTTT	CASSLDYRAGQPQHF
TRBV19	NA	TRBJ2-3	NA	TGTGCCAGTAGTATCCGGTTCGCAGGGGCCTTCACAGATACGCAGTATTTT	CASSIRFAGAFTDTQYF
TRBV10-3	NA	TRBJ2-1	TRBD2	TGTGCCATCAGCTCAACCCGGACTAGCGGGAGTGTTAACGAGTACAATGAGCAGTTCTTC	CAISSTRTSGSVNEYNEQFF
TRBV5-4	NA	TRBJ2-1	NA	TGTGCCAGCAGCACAGACCGTTACAATGAGCAGTTCTTC	CASSTDRYNEQFF
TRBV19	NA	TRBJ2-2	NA	TGTGCCAGTAGTATAGGTAGCGGGGAGCTGTTTTTT	CASSIGSGELFF
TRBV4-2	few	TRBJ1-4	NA	TGTGCCAGCAGTCCCCTAGTGGGGGGTGAGGAAAAACTGTTTTTT	CASSPLVGGEEKLFF
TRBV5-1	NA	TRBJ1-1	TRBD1	TGCGCCAGCAGCGGGGGACAGGCGAACACTGAAGCTTTCTTT	CASSGGQANTEAFF
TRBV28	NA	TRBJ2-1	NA	TGTGCCAGCAGTTCGTCTCAGGTCAGGAATGAGCAGTTCTTC	CASSSSQVRNEQFF
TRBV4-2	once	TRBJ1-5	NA	TGTGCCAGCAGCCAAGAAGATGAAAGTCAGGGCAGGCAGCCCCAGCATTTT	CASSQEDESQGRQPQHF
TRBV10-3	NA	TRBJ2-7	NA	TGTGCCATCAGCCCTATGACCTACGAGCAGTACTTC	CAISPMTYEQYF
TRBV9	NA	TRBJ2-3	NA	TGTGCCAGCAGCGTCATATCCAGCGACACAGATACGCAGTATTTT	CASSVISSDTDTQYF
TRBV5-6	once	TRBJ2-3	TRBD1	TGTGCCAGCAGCTCCGACAGGGCCCTAGTTGGGCAGTATTTT	CASSSDRALVGQYF
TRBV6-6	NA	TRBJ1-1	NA	TGTGCCAGCACCCAAAGGCAGGTGAACACTGAAGCTTTCTTT	CASTQRQVNTEAFF
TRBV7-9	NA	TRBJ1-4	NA	TGTGCCACCCAACCCATGGGCACGGGAGAGGAAAAACTGTTTTTT	CATQPMGTGEEKLFF
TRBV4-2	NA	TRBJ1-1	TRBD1	TGTGCCACCGCGCTAGACAGGGATGGCACTGAAGCTTTCTTT	CATALDRDGTEAFF
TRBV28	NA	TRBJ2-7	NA	TGTGCCAGCAGTTCGGGCTACGAGCAGTACTTC	CASSSGYEQYF
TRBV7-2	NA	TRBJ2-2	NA	TGTGCCAGCAGCTTAGAGGTGTTCGCCGGGGAGCTGTTTTTT	CASSLEVFAGELFF
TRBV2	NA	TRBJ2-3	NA	TGTGCCAGCAGTGCTCCAGGCCCCTCTGAATATTTT	CASSAPGPSEYF
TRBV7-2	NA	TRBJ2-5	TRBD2	TGTGCCAGCAGCCGGACTAGCGCATGGGAGACCCAGTACTTC	CASSRTSAWETQYF
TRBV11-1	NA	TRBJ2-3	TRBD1	TGTGCCAGCAGCCCACAGGGGGCGAGATTGACAGATACGCAGTATTTT	CASSPQGARLTDTQYF
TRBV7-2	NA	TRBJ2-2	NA	TGTGCCAGCTACCCCCGACTCCTCGACCATACCGGGGAGCTGTTTTTT	CASYPRLLDHTGELFF
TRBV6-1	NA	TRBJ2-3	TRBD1	TGTGCCAGCAGTGGACAGGGTCCAGATACGCAGTATTTT	CASSGQGPDTQYF
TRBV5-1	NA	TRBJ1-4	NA	TGCGCCAGCAGCTTGGCAATGGCTATAGGTGAAAAACTGTTTTTT	CASSLAMAIGEKLFF
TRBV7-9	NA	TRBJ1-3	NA	TGTGCCAGCAGCCCACGACAGTACACCATATATTTT	CASSPRQYTIYF
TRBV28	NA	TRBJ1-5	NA	TGTGCCAGCACCCCCTGGGAGGAGGTGGTCCTTAGCAATCAGCCCCAGCATTTT	CASTPWEEVVLSNQPQHF
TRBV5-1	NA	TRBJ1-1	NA	TGCGCCAGCAGCTTGGGCTATGGGGATACTGAAGCTTTCTTT	CASSLGYGDTEAFF